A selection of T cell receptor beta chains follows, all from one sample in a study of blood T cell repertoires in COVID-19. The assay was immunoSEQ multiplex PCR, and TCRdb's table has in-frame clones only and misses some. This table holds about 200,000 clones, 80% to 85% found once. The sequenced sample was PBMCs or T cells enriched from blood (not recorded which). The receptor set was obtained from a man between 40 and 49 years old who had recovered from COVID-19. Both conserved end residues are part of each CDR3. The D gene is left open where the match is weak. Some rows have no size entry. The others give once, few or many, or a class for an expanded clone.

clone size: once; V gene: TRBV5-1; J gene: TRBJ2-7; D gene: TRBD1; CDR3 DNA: TGCGCCAGCAGCAGGGGGCTATACGAGCAGTACTTC; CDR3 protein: CASSRGLYEQYF
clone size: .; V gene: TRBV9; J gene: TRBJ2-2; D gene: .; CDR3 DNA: TGTGCCAGCAGCGGCGTGGGGTCGGGAACGAACACCGGGGAGCTGTTTTTT; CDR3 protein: CASSGVGSGTNTGELFF
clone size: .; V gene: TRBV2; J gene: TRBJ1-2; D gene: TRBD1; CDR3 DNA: TGTGCCAGCAGTGCAAGGACAGGCACTGGCTACACCTTC; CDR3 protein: CASSARTGTGYTF
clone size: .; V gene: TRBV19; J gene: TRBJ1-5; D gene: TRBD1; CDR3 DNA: TGTGCCAGTAGACCAGCACAGGGGGCGAACCCTACGCTGGGCCAGCATTTT; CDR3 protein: CASRPAQGANPTLGQHF
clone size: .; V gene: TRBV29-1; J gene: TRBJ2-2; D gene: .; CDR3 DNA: TGCAGCGTTGCCCTTAGCAGCTCCACCGGGGAGCTGTTTTTT; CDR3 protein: CSVALSSSTGELFF
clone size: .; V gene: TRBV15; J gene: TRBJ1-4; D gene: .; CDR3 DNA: TGTGCCACCAGCAGAGATCAGGGGCGCCTCGGTGAAAAACTGTTTTTT; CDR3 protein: CATSRDQGRLGEKLFF
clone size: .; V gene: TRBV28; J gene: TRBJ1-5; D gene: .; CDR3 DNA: TGTGCCAGCAGTTCGCTAGGTCTTCGTCGGCCCCAGCATTTT; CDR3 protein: CASSSLGLRRPQHF
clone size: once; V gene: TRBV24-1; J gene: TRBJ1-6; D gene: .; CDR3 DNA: TGTGCCACCGAGGGTAATAATTCACCCCTCCACTTT; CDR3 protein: CATEGNNSPLHF
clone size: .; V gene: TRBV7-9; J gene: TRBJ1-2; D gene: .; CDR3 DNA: TGTGCCAGCAGCCGCCAGGGTAACTATGGCTACACCTTC; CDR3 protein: CASSRQGNYGYTF
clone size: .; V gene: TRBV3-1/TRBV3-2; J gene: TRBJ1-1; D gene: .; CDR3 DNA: TGTGCCAGCAGCCCCACAGGAGGGGTTACTGAAGCTTTCTTT; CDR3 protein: CASSPTGGVTEAFF
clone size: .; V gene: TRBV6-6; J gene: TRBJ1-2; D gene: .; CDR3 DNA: TGTGCCAGCAGTTCGAGTGGCAGGGAAAGGGTTGGCTACACCTTC; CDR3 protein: CASSSSGRERVGYTF
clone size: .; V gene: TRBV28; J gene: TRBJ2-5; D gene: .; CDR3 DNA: TGTGCCAGCGCGGGGGAGACCCAGTACTTC; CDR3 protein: CASAGETQYF
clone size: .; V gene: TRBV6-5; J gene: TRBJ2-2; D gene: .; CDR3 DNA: TGTGCCAGCAGTCCCTACAGGGGGGGCGGGGAGCTGTTTTTT; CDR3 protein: CASSPYRGGGELFF
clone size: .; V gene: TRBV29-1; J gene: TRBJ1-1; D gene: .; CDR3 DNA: TGCAGCGTTGAAGGGCCCACTGAAGCTTTCTTT; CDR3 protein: CSVEGPTEAFF
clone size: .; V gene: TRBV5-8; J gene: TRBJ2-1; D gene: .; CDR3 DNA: TGTGCCAGCAGCCGAGAGTCCCGGGAGCAGTTCTTC; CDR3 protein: CASSRESREQFF
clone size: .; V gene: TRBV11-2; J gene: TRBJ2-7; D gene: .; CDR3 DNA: TGTGCCAGCAGCTTGGCAGGGTCCTACGAGCAGTACTTC; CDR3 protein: CASSLAGSYEQYF
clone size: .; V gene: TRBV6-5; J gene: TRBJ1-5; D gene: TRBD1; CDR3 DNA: TGTGCCAGCAGTAGGACAGGGGGCGGTCAGCCCCAGCATTTT; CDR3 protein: CASSRTGGGQPQHF
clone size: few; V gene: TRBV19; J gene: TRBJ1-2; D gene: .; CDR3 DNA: TGTGCCAGTAGTATAGTAAGGACAACTTATGGCTACACCTTC; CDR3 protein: CASSIVRTTYGYTF
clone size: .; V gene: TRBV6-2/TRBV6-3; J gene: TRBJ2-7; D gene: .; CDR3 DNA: TGTGCCAGCAGTTCATACCAGGGAAACGAGCAGTACTTC; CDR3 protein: CASSSYQGNEQYF
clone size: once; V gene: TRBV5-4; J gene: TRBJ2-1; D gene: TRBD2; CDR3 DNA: TGTGCCAGCAGCTCCCGACTAGCGGGTTCCTACAATGAGCAGTTCTTC; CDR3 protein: CASSSRLAGSYNEQFF
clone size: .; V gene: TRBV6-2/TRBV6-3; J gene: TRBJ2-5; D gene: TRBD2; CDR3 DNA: TGTGCCAGCAGTCCCCCTCGGGGAGGGTCCGAGTACTTC; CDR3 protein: CASSPPRGGSEYF
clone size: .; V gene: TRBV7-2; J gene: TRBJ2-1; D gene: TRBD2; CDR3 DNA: TGTGCCAGCAGCTTAGAAGCGGGGAACTACAATGAGCAGTTCTTC; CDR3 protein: CASSLEAGNYNEQFF
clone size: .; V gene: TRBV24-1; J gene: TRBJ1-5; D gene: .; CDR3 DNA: TGTGCCACCAGTGATTCGTCCAGGGGACGCAATCAGCCCCAGCATTTT; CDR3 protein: CATSDSSRGRNQPQHF
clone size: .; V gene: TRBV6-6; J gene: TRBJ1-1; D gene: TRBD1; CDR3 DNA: TGTGCCAGCGGACAGGGATCGATGAACACTGAAGCTTTCTTT; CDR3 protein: CASGQGSMNTEAFF
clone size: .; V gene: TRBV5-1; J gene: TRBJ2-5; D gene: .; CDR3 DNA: TGCGCCAGCAGCTTGGGTCAGGGTGGGGCCCAGGAGACCCAGTACTTC; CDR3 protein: CASSLGQGGAQETQYF
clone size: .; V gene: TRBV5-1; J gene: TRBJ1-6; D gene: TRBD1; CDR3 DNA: TGCGCCAGCAGCCCGGGACAGTTAGGTCCCCTCCACTTT; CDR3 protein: CASSPGQLGPLHF
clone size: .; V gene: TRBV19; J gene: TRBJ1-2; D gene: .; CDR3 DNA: TGTGCCAGTAGTATTTCTGACTATGGCTACACCTTC; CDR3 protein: CASSISDYGYTF
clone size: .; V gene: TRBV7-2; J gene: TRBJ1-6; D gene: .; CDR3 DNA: TGTGCCAGCAGCTTAACATGGTATAATTCACCCCTCCACTTT; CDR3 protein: CASSLTWYNSPLHF
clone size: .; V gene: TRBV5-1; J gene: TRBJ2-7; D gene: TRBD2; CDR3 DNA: TGCGCCAGCAGCTACACTTTCGGGGGGTTTGAGCAGTACTTC; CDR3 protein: CASSYTFGGFEQYF
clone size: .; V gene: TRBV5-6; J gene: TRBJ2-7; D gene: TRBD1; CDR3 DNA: TGTGCCAGCAGCGCAATATGGGACAGGGGCGCTAACTACGAGCAGTACTTC; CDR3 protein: CASSAIWDRGANYEQYF
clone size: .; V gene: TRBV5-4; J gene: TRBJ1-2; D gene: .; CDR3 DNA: TGTGCCAGCAGCCTATCTGCCAGGGGCTCAGGGGACTATGGCTACACCTTC; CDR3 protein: CASSLSARGSGDYGYTF
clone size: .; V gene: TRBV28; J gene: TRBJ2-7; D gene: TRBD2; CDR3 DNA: TGTGCCAGCAGTTTATTTGGCGGGGGGAATTACGAGCAGTACTTC; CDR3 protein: CASSLFGGGNYEQYF
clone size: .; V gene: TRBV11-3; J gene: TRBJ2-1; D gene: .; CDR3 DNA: TGTGCCAGCAGCCCGCAGGGATTTTACAATGAGCAGTTCTTC; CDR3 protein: CASSPQGFYNEQFF
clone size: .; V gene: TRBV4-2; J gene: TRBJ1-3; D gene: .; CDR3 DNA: TGTGCCAGCAGCCCCCTGGGCGGGGGAAGGACGCCTTTGGGAAACACCATATATTTT; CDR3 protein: CASSPLGGGRTPLGNTIYF
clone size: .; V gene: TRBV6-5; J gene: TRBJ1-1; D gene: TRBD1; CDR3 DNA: TGTGCCAGCAGAACCGGGACAGGGGTTACCACTGAAGCTTTCTTT; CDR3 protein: CASRTGTGVTTEAFF
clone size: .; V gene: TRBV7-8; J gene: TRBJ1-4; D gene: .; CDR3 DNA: TGTGCCAGCAGCTTAAACAAGGGGGTCAATCAAAGACTGTTTTTT; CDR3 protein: CASSLNKGVNQRLFF
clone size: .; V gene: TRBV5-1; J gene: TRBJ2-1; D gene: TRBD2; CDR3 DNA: TGCGCCAGCAGCTTCTCCTGGAGCGGGGGAAACTACAATGAGCAGTTCTTC; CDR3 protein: CASSFSWSGGNYNEQFF
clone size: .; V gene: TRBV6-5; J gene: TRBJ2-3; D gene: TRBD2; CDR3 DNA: TGTGCCAGCAGTTACGAAGCGGGGGCGGCAGATACGCAGTATTTT; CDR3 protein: CASSYEAGAADTQYF
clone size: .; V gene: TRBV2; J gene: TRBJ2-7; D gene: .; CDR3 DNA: TGTGCCAGCAGTGACTCCCGTTACGAGCAGTACTTC; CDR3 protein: CASSDSRYEQYF
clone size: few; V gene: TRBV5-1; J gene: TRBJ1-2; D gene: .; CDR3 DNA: TGCGCCAGCAGCTTGGATGGTCAGGGTGAAGGCTACACCTTC; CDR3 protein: CASSLDGQGEGYTF
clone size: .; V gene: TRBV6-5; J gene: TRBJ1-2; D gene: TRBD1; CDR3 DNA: TGTGCCGTGAGACAGGGGCATTTTGGCTACACCTTC; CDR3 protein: CAVRQGHFGYTF